This entry describes one T cell receptor (beta chain). Its antigen remains unknown. The CDR3 sequence is 15 residues long. From germline, CDR1 is MDHEN and CDR2 SYDVKM. V gave up 6 bases and J gave up 5 bases; unmatched junction bases: 9. The data originate from a study of Graves' ophthalmopathy and Graves' hyperthyroidism. General study results and limits: Also, most clonotypes expanded in the thyroid above 0.001 frequency appeared in blood.

RNA transcripts were the template, and TCR beta CDR3 regions were amplified from them. RT-PCR was first run with HTBI primers, then multiplex PCR in a second round. Via MiXCR, TCRdb re-called the multiplex PCR reads, giving one row per CDR3 protein. The data show under 400,000 distinct CDR3 sequences, 15% to 20% seen once. The gene calls are TRBV28 and TRBJ2-5; 10 positions match TRBD1. The sequenced material came from peripheral blood. The TCR comes from an adult man with Graves' ophthalmopathy. In nucleotides, the CDR3 is TGTGCCAGCAGCCGACAGGGGGCTTTGCGGGAGACCCAGTACTTC. Translating gives CASSRQGALRETQYF. Full variable domain (missing parts from reference TRBV28 and TRBJ2-5): DVKVTQSSRYLVKRTGEKVFLECVQDMDHENMFWYRQDPGLGLRLIYFSYDVKMKEKGDIPEGYSVSREKKERFSLILESASTNQTSMYLCASSRQGALRETQYFGPGTRLLVL.